These T cell receptor beta chains were read from a single sample in a study of blood T cell repertoires in COVID-19. TCRdb's table, derived via immunoSEQ multiplex PCR, lists solely in-frame clones and lacks some. The table lists 30,000 to 50,000 clones, 87% of them singletons. Sequences were obtained from peripheral blood. The origin of the receptors is a man aged 45-65 years with active or convalescent COVID-19. CDR3s include the opening cysteine and the closing phenylalanine or tryptophan. Each record gives: V gene, clone size, J gene, D gene, CDR3 protein, CDR3 DNA. D genes are given only for firm matches. Some rows mark clone size as missing; the rest say once, few, many or name a class of expanded clone.

V gene: TRBV21-1; clone size: few; J gene: TRBJ2-1; D gene: NA; CDR3 protein: CASSPDRDTDNEQFF; CDR3 DNA: TGTGCCAGCAGCCCGGACAGGGATACCGACAATGAGCAGTTCTTC
V gene: TRBV7-2; clone size: NA; J gene: TRBJ2-5; D gene: NA; CDR3 protein: CASSLSPRDYQETQYF; CDR3 DNA: TGTGCCAGCAGCTTATCCCCGCGGGACTACCAAGAGACCCAGTACTTC
V gene: TRBV2; clone size: NA; J gene: TRBJ1-6; D gene: TRBD1; CDR3 protein: CASSEALGTAYNSPLHF; CDR3 DNA: TGTGCCAGCAGTGAAGCGCTGGGGACAGCTTATAATTCACCCCTCCACTTT
V gene: TRBV15; clone size: NA; J gene: TRBJ1-5; D gene: NA; CDR3 protein: CATSRSADHLQHF; CDR3 DNA: TGTGCCACCAGCAGATCAGCGGACCATCTCCAGCATTTT
V gene: TRBV6-5; clone size: NA; J gene: TRBJ2-3; D gene: NA; CDR3 protein: CASSYSPGLGDTQYF; CDR3 DNA: TGTGCCAGCAGTTACTCGCCTGGACTGGGAGATACGCAGTATTTT
V gene: TRBV4-1; clone size: NA; J gene: TRBJ2-5; D gene: TRBD2; CDR3 protein: CASSQGVASGGGGETQYF; CDR3 DNA: TGCGCCAGCAGCCAAGGAGTGGCTAGCGGGGGGGGTGGAGAGACCCAGTACTTC
V gene: TRBV2; clone size: NA; J gene: TRBJ1-5; D gene: NA; CDR3 protein: CASSYSDSISNQPQHF; CDR3 DNA: TGTGCCAGCAGTTACAGCGACAGCATTAGCAATCAGCCCCAGCATTTT
V gene: TRBV28; clone size: NA; J gene: TRBJ1-2; D gene: TRBD1; CDR3 protein: CASSALDRPLWAF; CDR3 DNA: TGTGCCAGCAGTGCATTGGACAGGCCTCTTTGGGCCTTC
V gene: TRBV15; clone size: NA; J gene: TRBJ1-5; D gene: TRBD1; CDR3 protein: CATSPGQNNQPQHF; CDR3 DNA: TGTGCCACCAGTCCGGGACAGAACAATCAGCCCCAGCATTTT
V gene: TRBV12-3/TRBV12-4; clone size: NA; J gene: TRBJ1-1; D gene: NA; CDR3 protein: CASNLPGGGRAFF; CDR3 DNA: TGTGCCAGCAACCTCCCCGGCGGGGGCAGAGCTTTCTTT
V gene: TRBV5-1; clone size: once; J gene: TRBJ2-3; D gene: TRBD2; CDR3 protein: CASSTSGSTDTQYF; CDR3 DNA: TGCGCCAGCTCGACTAGCGGTAGCACAGATACGCAGTATTTT
V gene: TRBV6-1; clone size: NA; J gene: TRBJ1-2; D gene: NA; CDR3 protein: CASSDTGSKSYGYTF; CDR3 DNA: TGTGCCAGCAGTGATACAGGTTCAAAATCCTATGGCTACACCTTC
V gene: TRBV19; clone size: few; J gene: TRBJ2-7; D gene: NA; CDR3 protein: CASSMGGTRTYEQYF; CDR3 DNA: TGTGCCAGTAGTATGGGTGGGACAAGAACATACGAGCAGTACTTC
V gene: TRBV19; clone size: NA; J gene: TRBJ1-1; D gene: NA; CDR3 protein: CASSIWSEAFF; CDR3 DNA: TGTGCCAGTAGTATTTGGAGCGAAGCTTTCTTT
V gene: TRBV5-1; clone size: once; J gene: TRBJ1-5; D gene: NA; CDR3 protein: CASSVDGLSGQPQHF; CDR3 DNA: TGCGCCAGCAGCGTGGACGGCCTTTCGGGTCAGCCCCAGCATTTT
V gene: TRBV2; clone size: NA; J gene: TRBJ2-2; D gene: TRBD1; CDR3 protein: CASSVPTGVTGELFF; CDR3 DNA: TGTGCCAGCAGTGTACCAACAGGGGTTACCGGGGAGCTGTTTTTT
V gene: TRBV28; clone size: NA; J gene: TRBJ1-5; D gene: NA; CDR3 protein: CASSHGGNQPQHF; CDR3 DNA: TGTGCCAGCAGTCACGGAGGCAATCAGCCCCAGCATTTT
V gene: TRBV9; clone size: NA; J gene: TRBJ2-7; D gene: TRBD2; CDR3 protein: CASSVGGGTYEQYF; CDR3 DNA: TGTGCCAGCAGCGTAGGGGGAGGGACCTACGAGCAGTACTTC
V gene: TRBV5-1; clone size: NA; J gene: TRBJ1-2; D gene: NA; CDR3 protein: CASSSDETTGRFGYTF; CDR3 DNA: TGCGCCAGCAGCTCCGACGAGACGACAGGCCGGTTCGGCTACACCTTC
V gene: TRBV11-2; clone size: NA; J gene: TRBJ1-2; D gene: NA; CDR3 protein: CASSLDLGPYGYTF; CDR3 DNA: TGTGCCAGCAGCTTAGATCTGGGGCCCTATGGCTACACCTTC
V gene: TRBV18; clone size: NA; J gene: TRBJ2-7; D gene: NA; CDR3 protein: CASSRGLSGSSYEQYF; CDR3 DNA: TGTGCCAGCTCACGGGGTTTGAGCGGCAGCTCCTACGAGCAGTACTTC
V gene: TRBV7-9; clone size: NA; J gene: TRBJ1-2; D gene: TRBD1; CDR3 protein: CASSPRDRGFYGYTF; CDR3 DNA: TGTGCCAGCAGCCCTAGGGACAGGGGATTCTATGGCTACACCTTC
V gene: TRBV9; clone size: NA; J gene: TRBJ2-5; D gene: NA; CDR3 protein: CASSEGGRGMETQYF; CDR3 DNA: TGTGCCAGCAGCGAGGGTGGTAGGGGGATGGAGACCCAGTACTTC
V gene: TRBV15; clone size: NA; J gene: TRBJ2-5; D gene: NA; CDR3 protein: CATSRGGGLGETQYF; CDR3 DNA: TGTGCCACCAGCAGAGGCGGAGGGCTCGGGGAGACCCAGTACTTC
V gene: TRBV3-1/TRBV3-2; clone size: NA; J gene: TRBJ1-6; D gene: TRBD1; CDR3 protein: CASSALVGQGISPLHF; CDR3 DNA: TGTGCCAGCAGTGCCTTGGTGGGACAGGGCATATCACCCCTCCACTTT
V gene: TRBV19; clone size: NA; J gene: TRBJ2-1; D gene: TRBD2; CDR3 protein: CASSSTSGSYGEQFF; CDR3 DNA: TGTGCCAGTAGTTCGACTAGCGGGAGTTACGGTGAGCAGTTCTTC
V gene: TRBV11-3; clone size: NA; J gene: TRBJ2-7; D gene: NA; CDR3 protein: CASSLGGDSHEQYF; CDR3 DNA: TGTGCCAGCAGCTTAGGGGGAGACTCCCACGAGCAGTACTTC
V gene: TRBV5-1; clone size: NA; J gene: TRBJ2-2; D gene: NA; CDR3 protein: CASSLSSGYAGELFF; CDR3 DNA: TGCGCCAGCAGCTTGTCATCAGGATACGCCGGGGAGCTGTTTTTT
V gene: TRBV7-2; clone size: NA; J gene: TRBJ2-1; D gene: TRBD2; CDR3 protein: CASSLAPGLAGGPVRNEQFF; CDR3 DNA: TGTGCCAGCAGCTTAGCGCCGGGACTAGCGGGGGGCCCGGTGCGCAATGAGCAGTTCTTC
V gene: TRBV7-9; clone size: once; J gene: TRBJ2-1; D gene: NA; CDR3 protein: CASSLFGGSSYNEQFF; CDR3 DNA: TGTGCCAGCAGCTTATTTGGGGGGAGCTCCTACAATGAGCAGTTCTTC
V gene: TRBV27; clone size: few; J gene: TRBJ2-5; D gene: NA; CDR3 protein: CASSLSGTPAETQYF; CDR3 DNA: TGTGCCAGCAGTTTATCCGGGACTCCGGCAGAGACCCAGTACTTC